Shown below are 27 T cell receptor beta chains from a single sample sequenced in a study of cytomegalovirus exposure and HLA in healthy donors. This table comes from immunoSEQ multiplex PCR, and its TCRdb copy is limited to in-frame clones, with some not included. The repertoire holds about 60,000 clones, with 95% to 96% as singletons. Source material: PBMCs. All receptors derive from a man younger than 35 in good health and CMV-seronegative.

The rearrangement links TRBV13 to TRBJ2-4; TRBD1 agrees at 7 bases. J was trimmed by 5 bases and V by 6 bases; bases with no gene match: 4. Per germline, CDR1 PRHDT and CDR2 FYEKMQ (reference sequence). There are 13 residues in the CDR3. The CDR3 spells CASRRQGENIQYF. The CDR3 nucleotides are TGTGCCAGCAGAAGACAGGGAGAAAACATTCAGTACTTC. The variable domain in full, completed from reference TRBV13 and TRBJ2-4, reads AAGVIQSPRHLIKEKRETATLKCYPIPRHDTVYWYQQGPGQDPQFLISFYEKMQSDKGSIPDRFSAQQFSDYHSELNMSSLELGDSALYFCASRRQGENIQYFGAGTRLSVL.

The J gene is TRBJ2-1, the V gene TRBV9; TRBD2 matches 8 bases. In germline, CDR1 is SGDLS, CDR2 YYNGEE. The CDR3 runs to 13 residues. Unmatched junction bases numbered 3, after V lost 3 bases and J lost 7 bases. The CDR3 sequence is CASSGERGNEQFF. Written as DNA, the CDR3 is TGTGCCAGCAGCGGAGAGCGGGGGAATGAGCAGTTCTTC.

CDR3 residues: CASYLLGWRNEQFF. The CDR3 region has the DNA TGTGCCAGTTATTTGCTCGGGTGGCGGAATGAGCAGTTCTTC. The chain uses TRBV7-9 and TRBJ2-1, with D unresolved. Germline CDR1 SEHNR, CDR2 FQNEAQ (reference sequence). This CDR3 region has 14 residues. The ends were cut back, 9 bases at V and 7 bases at J, with 19 bases in the middle. The complete variable domain, with remaining parts taken from reference TRBV7-9 and TRBJ2-1, reads DTGVSQNPRHKITKRGQNVTFRCDPISEHNRLYWYRQTLGQGPEFLTYFQNEAQLEKSRLLSDRFSAERPKGSFSTLEIQRTEQGDSAMYLCASYLLGWRNEQFFGPGTRLTVL.

The V gene is TRBV4-1, the J gene TRBJ2-7; 8 bases fit TRBD1. Unmatched junction bases numbered 5, after V lost 4 bases and J lost 0 bases. CDR3 length: 15 amino acids. Germline-derived CDR1 and CDR2 are MGHRA and YSYEKL. The CDR3 loop is CASSPRTGSSYEQYF. CDR3 nucleotides: TGCGCCAGCAGCCCCCGGACAGGGAGCTCCTACGAGCAGTACTTC.

This clone has just one count. The chain has TRBV7-8 and TRBJ1-5; possibly TRBD1 for D (5 bases). Trimming shortened V by 5 bases and J by 0 bases, and 17 bases separated the two germline ends. Germline values: CDR1 SGHVS, CDR2 FQNEAQ. CDR3 length: 17 residues. The CDR3 bases are TGTGCCAGCAGCCCCGCGACAGCTTACGATAGCAATCAGCCCCAGCATTTT. Its protein is CASSPATAYDSNQPQHF.

This clone has a handful of counts. The CDR3 DNA is TGCGCCAGCGGGCTTACAGGGGACTATGGCTACACCTTC. Its translation: CASGLTGDYGYTF. V gene TRBV5-1 combines with J gene TRBJ1-2, with TRBD1 matching over 7 bases. Unmatched junction bases numbered 6, after V lost 7 bases and J lost 3 bases. Germline V gene sequence: CDR1 SGHRS, CDR2 YFSETQ. This CDR3 has 13 residues.

The rearrangement links TRBV6-1 to TRBJ1-2, with 9 bases aligning to TRBD1. This CDR3 region has 15 residues. V shed 6 bases, J shed 8 bases, and the junction held 13 bases outside the gene matches. Germline lookup yields CDR1 MNHNS and CDR2 SASEGT. CDR3 sequence (DNA): TGTGCCAGCAGGCGGACAGGGGCTTGGGATCGAGGCTACACCTTC. Residues: CASRRTGAWDRGYTF.

The V and J genes are TRBV27 and TRBJ2-7, with 11 bases identical to TRBD1. Trimming removed 4 bases from V and 5 bases from J; junction bases left unmatched: 4. Germline V gene data show CDR1 as MNHEY and CDR2 as SMNVEV (reference sequence). The CDR3 runs to 14 residues. In DNA, the CDR3 is TGTGCCAGCAGTTGGGGACAGGGGGGTGACGAGCAGTACTTC. It specifies CASSWGQGGDEQYF.

In its sample, this clone was seen once. The chain combines TRBV7-6 with TRBJ1-1, with 8 bases that match TRBD1. The CDR3 has 15 residues. Germline V lookup: CDR1 SGHVS, CDR2 FNYEAQ. V shed 4 bases, J shed 2 bases, and the junction held 6 bases outside the gene matches. This CDR3 is CASSYGQGLNTEAFF. The CDR3 nucleotides are TGTGCCAGCAGCTACGGACAGGGATTAAACACTGAAGCTTTCTTT.

The chain links TRBV2 to TRBJ2-1; D is possibly TRBD1 (6 bases). The germline V gene encodes CDR1 SNHLY and CDR2 FYNNEI. This CDR3 is 19 amino acids long. V gave up 7 bases and J gave up 1 base, with 26 bases separating them. The DNA of the CDR3 is TGTGCCAGCAAACGATCCGGGACATACCAACAACCTTCCTACAATGAGCAGTTCTTC. Translating it yields CASKRSGTYQQPSYNEQFF.

The CDR3 nucleotides read TGTGCCAGCAGTGCCTATACGACAGCTAGAAATGAGCAGTTCTTC. Translating it yields CASSAYTTARNEQFF. V and J are TRBV6-4 and TRBJ2-1, with D tentatively TRBD1 (5 bases). CDR3 length: 15 amino acids. The V end was cut by 4 bases, the J end by 7 bases, with 17 bases between. Germline V gene sequence: CDR1 MRHNA, CDR2 SNTAGT.

V gene TRBV7-9 combines with J gene TRBJ1-1, with D tentatively TRBD1 (5 bases). The V and J ends lost 3 bases and 4 bases respectively, with 15 bases between them. CDR3 length equals 15 residues. CDR1 is SEHNR and CDR2 is FQNEAQ in the germline V gene (reference sequence). CDR3 sequence reads: CASSLGGRQLTEAFF. DNA for the CDR3: TGTGCCAGCAGCTTGGGGGGACGGCAGCTCACTGAAGCTTTCTTT.

The rearrangement joins TRBV4-1 to TRBJ2-1, with 8 bases matching TRBD2. CDR3 length: 20 residues. Germline assignment: CDR1 MGHRA and CDR2 YSYEKL. V lost 0 bases to trimming and J lost 4 bases; unmatched junction nucleotides: 17. The CDR3 DNA is TGCGCCAGCAGCCAAGATTGGTCCCCCGGCGGGAGGCCGCTTTACAATGAGCAGTTCTTC. Translating it yields CASSQDWSPGGRPLYNEQFF.

V usage is TRBV7-9 and J usage is TRBJ2-1; TRBD2 aligns across 11 bases. Per germline, CDR1 SEHNR and CDR2 FQNEAQ (reference sequence). With 5 bases clipped from V and 0 bases from J, the junction kept 6 bases outside the gene matches. This CDR3 spans 17 amino acids. Here the CDR3 DNA reads TGTGCCAGCAGCCCCGGGACTAGCGGAAGCTCCTACAATGAGCAGTTCTTC. Amino acid sequence: CASSPGTSGSSYNEQFF. Based on the CDR3 plus reference TRBV7-9 and TRBJ2-1, the full variable domain is DTGVSQNPRHKITKRGQNVTFRCDPISEHNRLYWYRQTLGQGPEFLTYFQNEAQLEKSRLLSDRFSAERPKGSFSTLEIQRTEQGDSAMYLCASSPGTSGSSYNEQFFGPGTRLTVL.

There are a few counts of this clone. The chain links TRBV10-1 to TRBJ1-5, with D unclear. This CDR3 region has 12 residues. CDR1 is WNHNN and CDR2 is SYGVQD in the germline V gene (reference sequence). V was trimmed by 8 bases and J by 6 bases, leaving 11 bases between them. The CDR3 nucleotides read TGCGCCAGCTCTACAACGGGTCAGCCCCAGCATTTT. Its translation: CASSTTGQPQHF.

The sample holds one count of this clone. V and J are TRBV10-2 and TRBJ2-5, with 8 bases fitting TRBD2. Germline V CDR1 and CDR2: WSHSY, SAAADI. The CDR3 has 14 residues. With 3 bases clipped from V and 4 bases from J, the junction kept 4 bases outside the gene matches. CDR3 sequence (DNA): TGCGCCAGCAGTGATATGGCGGGAGGAGAGACCCAGTACTTC. This encodes CASSDMAGGETQYF.

The V call is TRBV19, the J call TRBJ1-2; D is unresolved. The CDR3 loop spans 15 amino acids. Germline V gene data show CDR1 as LNHDA and CDR2 as SQIVND (reference sequence). Trimming left V 5 bases short and J 3 bases short, with 16 bases between. For the CDR3, the DNA is TGTGCCAGTAGTCCGCTGGGGAGGACTGACTATGGCTACACCTTC. It translates to CASSPLGRTDYGYTF.

The gene calls are TRBV2 and TRBJ1-1; D might be TRBD1 (6 bases). V shed 8 bases and J shed 1 base, with 17 bases lying between them. This CDR3 spans 15 amino acids. Germline V CDR1 and CDR2: SNHLY, FYNNEI. CDR3 amino acids: CASPVDRQQNTEAFF. The CDR3 nucleotides are TGTGCCAGCCCGGTGGACAGACAGCAGAACACTGAAGCTTTCTTT. The whole variable domain, remainder taken from reference TRBV2 and TRBJ1-1, is EPEVTQTPSHQVTQMGQEVILRCVPISNHLYFYWYRQILGQKVEFLVSFYNNEISEKSEIFDDQFSVERPDGSNFTLKIRSTKLEDSAMYFCASPVDRQQNTEAFFGQGTRLTVV.

The genes are TRBV29-1 and TRBJ2-7; 7 nucleotides align to TRBD1. The CDR3 is 13 residues long. With 6 bases clipped from V and 4 bases from J, the junction kept 9 bases outside the gene matches. Germline V gene sequence: CDR1 SQVTM, CDR2 ANQGSEA. The chain's CDR3 is CSVKTGILYEQYF. The CDR3, as DNA: TGCAGCGTAAAGACAGGGATACTTTACGAGCAGTACTTC.

The chain carries TRBV18 and TRBJ2-7, with a possible D match to TRBD2 (5 bases). Between the trimmed V and J ends, which lost 5 bases and 3 bases, there was a span of 11 bases. CDR1 and CDR2 (germline): KGHSH, LQKENI. The CDR3 runs 13 residues. CDR3 sequence: CASSNGGDYEQYF. CDR3 DNA: TGTGCCAGCTCAAATGGAGGAGACTACGAGCAGTACTTC.

This chain links TRBV7-2 with TRBJ2-3; 10 bases are a match to TRBD2. Trimming took 5 bases from V and 3 from J; bases not matched to a gene: 5. The germline V gene encodes CDR1 SGHTA and CDR2 FQGNSA. There are 15 residues in the CDR3. Here the CDR3 reads CASSILAGITDTQYF. The CDR3 DNA sequence: TGTGCCAGCAGCATACTAGCGGGAATTACAGATACGCAGTATTTT.

This chain joins TRBV4-1 and TRBJ2-7, with D perhaps matching TRBD2 (5 bases). This CDR3 region has 15 residues. Germline V gene sequence: CDR1 MGHRA, CDR2 YSYEKL. V lost 0 bases, J lost 2 bases, and 11 bases lay in between. CDR3 sequence reads: CASSQELYGTYEQYF. Here the CDR3 DNA reads TGCGCCAGCAGCCAAGAACTGTACGGGACCTACGAGCAGTACTTC.

Details on this clone: The junction and the germline gene differ at one end; a read error may be behind it. The CDR3: CASSLEGTSGDTQYF. The DNA for the CDR3 is TGTGCTAGCAGCTTAGAGGGGACTAGCGGAGATACGCAGTATTTT. The chain employs TRBV7-7 and TRBJ2-3; 11 nucleotides line up with TRBD2. The CDR3 covers 15 residues. Germline CDR1 reads SSHAT; CDR2 reads FNYEAQ (reference sequence).

The rearrangement uses TRBV29-1 and TRBJ1-2; D gene unclear. CDR1 is SQVTM and CDR2 is ANQGSEA in the germline V gene. The CDR3 is 11 amino acids. Trimming took off 4 bases at V and 8 bases at J, with 11 bases between the two ends. This chain's CDR3 is CSVGRERGYTF. The CDR3 DNA sequence: TGCAGCGTTGGGAGGGAACGAGGCTACACCTTC.

The chain has TRBV11-1 and TRBJ2-7; a possible D gene is TRBD1 (5 bases). Per germline, CDR1 SGHAT and CDR2 FQDESV (reference sequence). V dropped 5 bases and J dropped 6 bases, with 11 bases sitting between them. The CDR3 has 12 residues. Here the CDR3 DNA reads TGTGCCAGCAGCCCTGACAGATCCGAGCAGTACTTC. Its translation is CASSPDRSEQYF.

V and J are TRBV7-9 and TRBJ2-7; D ambiguous. V lost 5 bases, J lost 2 bases, and 10 bases lay in between. CDR3 size: 13 residues. Germline values: CDR1 SEHNR, CDR2 FQNEAQ (reference sequence). The chain's CDR3 is CASSSTGAYEQYF. DNA for the CDR3: TGTGCCAGCAGCAGCACGGGTGCCTACGAGCAGTACTTC.

The chain combines TRBV19 with TRBJ2-3; a weak D match, TRBD1 (5 bases). This CDR3 region has 14 residues. V was shortened by 4 bases and J by 3 bases, with 11 bases between the two germline ends. From germline, CDR1 is LNHDA and CDR2 SQIVND (reference sequence). The CDR3 region is CASSSRQHTDTQYF. In DNA, the CDR3 is TGTGCCAGTAGTAGTCGACAGCATACAGATACGCAGTATTTT. Full variable domain (outside the CDR3, taken from reference TRBV19 and TRBJ2-3): DGGITQSPKYLFRKEGQNVTLSCEQNLNHDAMYWYRQDPGQGLRLIYYSQIVNDFQKGDIAEGYSVSREKKESFPLTVTSAQKNPTAFYLCASSSRQHTDTQYFGPGTRLTVL.